This T cell receptor beta chain was sequenced for a study of beta chain features in type 1 diabetes. Whole-study findings and limits: In comparison with healthy donors, patients had naive, central memory and Treg TCRB repertoires that appeared more similar. Although PCR might favor shorter templates, it would do so equally in patients and controls.

Expressed TCRB transcripts were sequenced, since all the RNA that had been isolated was reverse transcribed. Sequencing was performed with immunoSEQ multiplex PCR; in TCRdb, only in-frame clones are kept and a portion is missing. The data hold hundreds of thousands of clones, with over 9.5% observed a single time. This clone was counted between two and nine times. No antigen is known for it. Mismatch with germline at one junction end may stem from a read error. This CDR3 has 14 residues. Germline-derived CDR1 and CDR2 are MDHEN and SYDVKM. The sample was naive CD4+ T cells from blood. This sequence was found in a woman aged 18 to 35 in good health. The V and J genes are TRBV28 and TRBJ1-2; 8 bases match TRBD1. The CDR3 DNA is TGTGCCGGCAGCAGGGGGCCCTATAACTATGGCTACACCTTC. It translates to CAGSRGPYNYGYTF.